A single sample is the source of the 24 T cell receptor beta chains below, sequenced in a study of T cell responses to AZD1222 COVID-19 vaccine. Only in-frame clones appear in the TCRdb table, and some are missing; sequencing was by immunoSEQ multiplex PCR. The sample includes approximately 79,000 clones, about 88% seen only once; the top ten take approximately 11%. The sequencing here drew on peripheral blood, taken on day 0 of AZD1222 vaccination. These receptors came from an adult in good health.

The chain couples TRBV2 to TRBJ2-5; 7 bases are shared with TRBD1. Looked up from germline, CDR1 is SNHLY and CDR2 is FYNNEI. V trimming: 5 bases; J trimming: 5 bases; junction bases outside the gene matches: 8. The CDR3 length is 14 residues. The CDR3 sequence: CASSTRQGGETQYF. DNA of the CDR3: TGTGCCAGCAGTACACGACAGGGTGGCGAGACCCAGTACTTC.

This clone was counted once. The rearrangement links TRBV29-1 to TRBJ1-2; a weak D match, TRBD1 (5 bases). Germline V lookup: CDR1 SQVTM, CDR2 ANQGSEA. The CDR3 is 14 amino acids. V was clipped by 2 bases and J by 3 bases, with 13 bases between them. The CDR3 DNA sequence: TGCAGCGTTGAATGGCAGGGAATTCACTATGGCTACACCTTC. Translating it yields CSVEWQGIHYGYTF.

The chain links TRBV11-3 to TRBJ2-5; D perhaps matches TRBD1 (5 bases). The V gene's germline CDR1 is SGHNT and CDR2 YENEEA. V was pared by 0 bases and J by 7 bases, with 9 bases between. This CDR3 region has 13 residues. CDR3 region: CASSLEGQGTQYF. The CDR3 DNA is TGTGCCAGCAGCTTAGAGGGCCAGGGGACCCAGTACTTC.

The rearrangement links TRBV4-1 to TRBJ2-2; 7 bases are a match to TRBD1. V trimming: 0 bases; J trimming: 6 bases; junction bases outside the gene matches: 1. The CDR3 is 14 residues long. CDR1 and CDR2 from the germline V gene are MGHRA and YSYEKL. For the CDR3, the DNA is TGCGCCAGCAGCCAAGAGACAGGGTCCGGGGAGCTGTTTTTT. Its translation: CASSQETGSGELFF.

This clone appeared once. In nucleotides, the CDR3 is TGTGCCAGCAGTTTACCCGGACAAACTCCGGCTTTCTTT. Encoded protein: CASSLPGQTPAFF. This chain connects TRBV6-5 to TRBJ1-1; perhaps TRBD1 as D (5 bases). Per germline, CDR1 MNHEY and CDR2 SVGAGI. Trimming took off 4 bases at V and 11 bases at J, with 17 bases between the two ends. The CDR3 sequence is 13 residues long.

CDR3: CASSFGGQGVGTEAFF. CDR3 DNA sequence: TGTGCCAGCAGCTTCGGGGGACAGGGAGTAGGCACTGAAGCTTTCTTT. The chain is built from TRBV5-4 and TRBJ1-1, with 9 bases fitting TRBD1. J gave up 4 bases and V 2 bases, and 9 bases lay outside the gene matches. The CDR3 totals 16 residues. The germline CDR1 and CDR2 sequences are SGHNT and YYREEE (reference sequence).

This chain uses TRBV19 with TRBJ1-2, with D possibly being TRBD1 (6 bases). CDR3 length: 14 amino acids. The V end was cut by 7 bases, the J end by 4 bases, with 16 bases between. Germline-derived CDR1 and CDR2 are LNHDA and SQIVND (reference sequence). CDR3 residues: CASIPQGFGYGYTF. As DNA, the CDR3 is TGTGCCAGTATTCCCCAGGGGTTCGGCTATGGCTACACCTTC.

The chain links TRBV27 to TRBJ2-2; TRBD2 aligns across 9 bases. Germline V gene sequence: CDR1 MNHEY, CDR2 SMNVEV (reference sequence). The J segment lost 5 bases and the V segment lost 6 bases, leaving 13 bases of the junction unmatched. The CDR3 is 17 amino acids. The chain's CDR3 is CASSPTSAGGRTGELFF. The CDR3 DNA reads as TGTGCCAGCAGCCCCACTTCAGCGGGGGGAAGAACCGGGGAGCTGTTTTTT.

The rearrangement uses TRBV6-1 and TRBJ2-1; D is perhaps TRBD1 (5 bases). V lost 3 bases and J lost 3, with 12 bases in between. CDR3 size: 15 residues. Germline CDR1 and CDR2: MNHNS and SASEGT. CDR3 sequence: CASSELVRVYNEQFF. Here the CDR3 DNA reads TGTGCCAGCAGTGAGTTAGTCAGGGTCTACAATGAGCAGTTCTTC.

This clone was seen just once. CDR3 in DNA: TGTGCCAGCACCCAGAGGGGGGACAGAGAAGCTTTCTTT. Translation: CASTQRGDREAFF. The genes are TRBV11-2 and TRBJ1-1; 7 bases are shared with TRBD1. V lost 7 bases and J lost 8; bases outside the gene matches: 10. CDR3 length: 13 residues. CDR1 and CDR2 (germline): SGHAT, FQNNGV.

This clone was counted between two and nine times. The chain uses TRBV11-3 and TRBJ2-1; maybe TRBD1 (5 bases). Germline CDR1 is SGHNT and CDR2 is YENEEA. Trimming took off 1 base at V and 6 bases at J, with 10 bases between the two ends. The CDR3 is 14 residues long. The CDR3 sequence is CASSLGSQGNEQFF. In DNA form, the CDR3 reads TGTGCCAGCAGCTTAGGGTCCCAGGGCAATGAGCAGTTCTTC.

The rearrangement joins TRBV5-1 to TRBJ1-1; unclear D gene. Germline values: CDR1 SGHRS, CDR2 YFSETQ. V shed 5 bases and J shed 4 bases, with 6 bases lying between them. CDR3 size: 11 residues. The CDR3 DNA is TGCGCCAGCAGAAAGGGCACTGAAGCTTTCTTT. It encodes CASRKGTEAFF.

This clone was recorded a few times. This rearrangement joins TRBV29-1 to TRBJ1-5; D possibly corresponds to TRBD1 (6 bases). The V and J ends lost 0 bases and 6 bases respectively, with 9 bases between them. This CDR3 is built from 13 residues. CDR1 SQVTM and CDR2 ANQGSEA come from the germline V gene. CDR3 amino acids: CSVEEGGGQPQHF. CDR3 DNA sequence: TGCAGCGTTGAAGAAGGAGGGGGTCAGCCCCAGCATTTT.

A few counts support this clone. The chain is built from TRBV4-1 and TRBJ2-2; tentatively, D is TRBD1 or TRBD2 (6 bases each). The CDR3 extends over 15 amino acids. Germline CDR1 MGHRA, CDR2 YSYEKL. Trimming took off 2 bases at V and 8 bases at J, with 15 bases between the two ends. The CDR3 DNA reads TGCGCCAGCAGCCAACCATCGGGGGCTATGGGGGAGCTGTTTTTT. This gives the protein CASSQPSGAMGELFF.

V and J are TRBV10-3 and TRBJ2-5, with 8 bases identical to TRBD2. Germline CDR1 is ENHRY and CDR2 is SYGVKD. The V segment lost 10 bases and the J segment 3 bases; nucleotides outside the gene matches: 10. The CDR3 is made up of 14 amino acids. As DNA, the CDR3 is TGTGCCACTCGGGCCAGCGGGGGAAAAGAGACCCAGTACTTC. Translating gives CATRASGGKETQYF.

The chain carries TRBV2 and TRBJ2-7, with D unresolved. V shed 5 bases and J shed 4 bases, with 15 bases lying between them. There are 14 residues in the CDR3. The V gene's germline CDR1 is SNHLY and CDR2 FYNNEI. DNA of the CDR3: TGTGCCAGCAGTCCCCTTGGGCTGAGTTACGAGCAGTACGTC. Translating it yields CASSPLGLSYEQYV.

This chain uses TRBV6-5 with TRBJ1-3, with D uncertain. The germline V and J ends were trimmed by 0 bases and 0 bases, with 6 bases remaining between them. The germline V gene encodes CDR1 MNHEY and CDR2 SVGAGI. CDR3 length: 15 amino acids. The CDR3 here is CASSYSASSGNTIYF. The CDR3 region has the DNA TGTGCCAGCAGTTACTCGGCCAGCTCTGGAAACACCATATATTTT.

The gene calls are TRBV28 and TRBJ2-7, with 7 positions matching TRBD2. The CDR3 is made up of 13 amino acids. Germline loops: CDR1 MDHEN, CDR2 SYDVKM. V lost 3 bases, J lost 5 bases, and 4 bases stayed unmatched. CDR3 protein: CASSFGGLNEQYV. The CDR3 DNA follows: TGTGCCAGCAGTTTCGGGGGGTTGAACGAGCAGTACGTC.

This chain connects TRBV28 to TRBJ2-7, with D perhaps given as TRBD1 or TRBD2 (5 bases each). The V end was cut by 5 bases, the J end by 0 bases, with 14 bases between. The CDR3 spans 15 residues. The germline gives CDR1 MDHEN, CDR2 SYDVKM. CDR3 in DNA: TGTGCCAGCAGTCCACGGGACGGTAGCTCCTACGAGCAGTACTTC. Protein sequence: CASSPRDGSSYEQYF. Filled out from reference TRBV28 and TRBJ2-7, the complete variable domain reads DVKVTQSSRYLVKRTGEKVFLECVQDMDHENMFWYRQDPGLGLRLIYFSYDVKMKEKGDIPEGYSVSREKKERFSLILESASTNQTSMYLCASSPRDGSSYEQYFGPGTRLTVT.

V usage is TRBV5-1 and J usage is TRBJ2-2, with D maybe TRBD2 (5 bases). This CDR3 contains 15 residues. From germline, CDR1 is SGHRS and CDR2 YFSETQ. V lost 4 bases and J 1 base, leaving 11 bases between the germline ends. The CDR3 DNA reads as TGCGCCAGCAGCAGGGAGCGAATGAACACCGGGGAGCTGTTTTTT. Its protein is CASSRERMNTGELFF.

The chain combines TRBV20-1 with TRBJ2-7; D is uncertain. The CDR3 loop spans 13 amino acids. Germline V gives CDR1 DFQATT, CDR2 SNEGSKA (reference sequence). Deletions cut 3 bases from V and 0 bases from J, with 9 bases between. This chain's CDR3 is CSASEPSSYEQYF. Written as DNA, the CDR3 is TGCAGTGCTAGTGAACCTAGCTCCTACGAGCAGTACTTC.

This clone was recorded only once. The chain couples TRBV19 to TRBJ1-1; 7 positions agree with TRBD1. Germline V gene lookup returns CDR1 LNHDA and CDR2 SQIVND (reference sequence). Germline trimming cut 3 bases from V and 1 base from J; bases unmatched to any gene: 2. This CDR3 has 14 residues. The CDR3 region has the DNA TGTGCCAGTAGTATCACAGGGGCGAACACTGAAGCTTTCTTT. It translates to CASSITGANTEAFF.

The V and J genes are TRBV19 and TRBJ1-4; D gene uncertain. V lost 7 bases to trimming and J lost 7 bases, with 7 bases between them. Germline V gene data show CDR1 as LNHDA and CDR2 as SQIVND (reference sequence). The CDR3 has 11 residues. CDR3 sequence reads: CASKFGEKLFF. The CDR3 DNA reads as TGTGCCAGTAAGTTCGGTGAAAAACTGTTTTTT.

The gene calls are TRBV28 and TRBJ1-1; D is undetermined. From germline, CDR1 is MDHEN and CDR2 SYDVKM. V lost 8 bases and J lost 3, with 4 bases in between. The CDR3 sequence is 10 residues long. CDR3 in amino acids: CASSDTEAFF. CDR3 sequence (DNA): TGTGCCAGCTCGGACACTGAAGCTTTCTTT.